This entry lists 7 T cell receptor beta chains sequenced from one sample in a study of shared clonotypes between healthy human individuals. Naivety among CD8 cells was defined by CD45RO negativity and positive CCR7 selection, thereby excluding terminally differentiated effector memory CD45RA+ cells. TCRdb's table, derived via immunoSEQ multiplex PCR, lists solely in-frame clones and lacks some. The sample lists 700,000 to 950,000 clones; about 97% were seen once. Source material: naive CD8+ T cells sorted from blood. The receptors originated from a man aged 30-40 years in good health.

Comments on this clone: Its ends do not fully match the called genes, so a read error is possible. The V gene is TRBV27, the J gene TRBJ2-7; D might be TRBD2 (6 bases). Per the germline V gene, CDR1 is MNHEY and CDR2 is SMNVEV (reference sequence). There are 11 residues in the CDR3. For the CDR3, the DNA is TGTGCCAGCATATGGAGGGGTTCCCTCTATTTC. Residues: CASIWRGSLYF.

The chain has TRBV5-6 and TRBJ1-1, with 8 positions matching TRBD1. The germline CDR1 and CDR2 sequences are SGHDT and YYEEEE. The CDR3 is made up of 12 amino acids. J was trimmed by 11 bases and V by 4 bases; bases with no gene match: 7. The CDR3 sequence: CASSRGQGWAFF. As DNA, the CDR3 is TGTGCCAGCAGCCGAGGACAGGGCTGGGCTTTCTTT.

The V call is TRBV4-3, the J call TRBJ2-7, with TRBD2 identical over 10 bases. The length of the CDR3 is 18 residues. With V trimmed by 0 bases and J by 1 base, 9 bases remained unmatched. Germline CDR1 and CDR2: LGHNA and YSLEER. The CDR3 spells CASSQEPSGSHSSYEQYF. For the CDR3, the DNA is TGCGCCAGCAGCCAAGAACCTAGCGGGAGTCACTCATCCTACGAGCAGTACTTC.

The CDR3 nucleotides are TGTGCCAGCAGTGAAACCCCAAAGCCAGGGGCCACAGATACGCAGTATTTT. Translation: CASSETPKPGATDTQYF. The J gene is TRBJ2-3, the V gene TRBV2; TRBD1 is a possible D gene (6 bases). The germline V gene encodes CDR1 SNHLY and CDR2 FYNNEI. The ends were cut back, 2 bases at V and 2 bases at J, with 17 bases in the middle. The CDR3 runs to 17 residues.

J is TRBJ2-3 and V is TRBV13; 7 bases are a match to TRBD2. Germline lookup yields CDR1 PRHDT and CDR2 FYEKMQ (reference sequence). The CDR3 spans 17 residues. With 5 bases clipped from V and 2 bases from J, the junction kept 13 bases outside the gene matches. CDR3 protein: CASSLRGGGGTTDTQYF. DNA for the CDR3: TGTGCCAGCAGCCTACGGGGCGGGGGAGGAACCACAGATACGCAGTATTTT.

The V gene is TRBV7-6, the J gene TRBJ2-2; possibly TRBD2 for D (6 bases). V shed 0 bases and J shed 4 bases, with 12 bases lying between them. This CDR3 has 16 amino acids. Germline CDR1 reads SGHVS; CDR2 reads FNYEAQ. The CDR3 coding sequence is TGTGCCAGCAGCTTAGCGTGGGGACTCATCACCGGGGAGCTGTTTTTT. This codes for CASSLAWGLITGELFF.

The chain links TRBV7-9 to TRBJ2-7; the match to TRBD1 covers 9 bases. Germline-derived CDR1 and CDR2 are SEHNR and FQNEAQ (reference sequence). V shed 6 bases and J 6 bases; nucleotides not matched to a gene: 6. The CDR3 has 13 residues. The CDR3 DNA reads TGTGCCAGCAGTTACGGGACAGGGCGCGAGCAGTACTTC. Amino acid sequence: CASSYGTGREQYF.